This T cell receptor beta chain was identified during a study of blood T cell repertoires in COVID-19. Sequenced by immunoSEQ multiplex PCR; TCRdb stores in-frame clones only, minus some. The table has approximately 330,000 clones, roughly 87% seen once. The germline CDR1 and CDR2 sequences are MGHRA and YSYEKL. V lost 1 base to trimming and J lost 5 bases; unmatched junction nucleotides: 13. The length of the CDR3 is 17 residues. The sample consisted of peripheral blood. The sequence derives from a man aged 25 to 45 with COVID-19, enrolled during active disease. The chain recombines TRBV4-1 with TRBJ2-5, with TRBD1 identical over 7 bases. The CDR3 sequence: CASSQVLSAGGGETQYF. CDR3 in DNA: TGCGCCAGCAGCCAAGTTCTGTCGGCAGGGGGTGGGGAGACCCAGTACTTC.